The sequence of this T cell receptor (beta chain) was determined in a study of T cell repertoires in cytomegalovirus infection. Points from the study as a whole: Dominant in the ex vivo response were TCR beta clonotypes restricted by HLA-C and specific for CMV.

A word on this clonotype: Its antigen is still unknown. A much larger clonotype is one base distant, so this may be a read error.

With 1 base clipped from V and 3 bases from J, the junction kept 3 bases outside the gene matches. Germline assignment: CDR1 SGHTA and CDR2 FQGTGA. This CDR3 contains 17 residues. Via MiXCR, TCRdb re-called the reads, giving one row per CDR3 protein. The sample lists about 450,000 distinct CDR3 sequences, 25% to 40% occurring once. The sequencing input was PBMCs. The TCR comes from a human donor in good health (CMV status not recorded). Some clones in this sample may be carry-over from other donors' samples. This chain uses TRBV7-3 with TRBJ2-2; 12 bases are a match to TRBD2. The CDR3 sequence is CASSLRGTSGHTGELFF. CDR3 nucleotides: TGTGCCAGCAGCTTAAGAGGGACTAGCGGGCACACCGGGGAGCTGTTTTTT.